These 8 T cell receptor beta chains came from one sample sequenced in a study of long-term antiretroviral therapy in people with HIV. The libraries were made with immunoSEQ v3.0 at survey level. Repertoires were generated with immunoSEQ multiplex PCR, while TCRdb's copy carries only in-frame clones and drops some. The top ten clones hold 6.2% of a sample with 30,000 to 40,000 clones, 80% to 85% of them seen once. The sequenced sample was unsorted PBMCs, obtained 1 year after starting antiretroviral therapy. The receptors were sampled from a man aged 18-30 years with HIV.

The chain links TRBV29-1 to TRBJ2-1; a possible D gene is TRBD1 (6 bases). The V gene's germline CDR1 is SQVTM and CDR2 ANQGSEA. Deletions cut 7 bases from V and 7 bases from J, with 14 bases between. The CDR3 spans 12 residues. The CDR3 region is CSAGERGNEQFF. The DNA of the CDR3 is TGCAGCGCAGGGGAGAGGGGGAATGAGCAGTTCTTC.

The chain links TRBV6-1 to TRBJ2-3, with 7 bases lining up with TRBD1. J lost 4 bases, V lost 0 bases, and 7 bases had no gene match. This CDR3 comprises 16 residues. Germline V gene data show CDR1 as MNHNS and CDR2 as SASEGT. The CDR3 loop is CASSEARQGGADTQYF. DNA for the CDR3: TGTGCCAGCAGTGAAGCTCGACAGGGTGGAGCAGATACGCAGTATTTT.

The chain couples TRBV27 to TRBJ2-7; D is ambiguous. The CDR3 extends over 12 amino acids. V lost 5 bases and J 4 bases, leaving 9 bases between the germline ends. Germline CDR1 is MNHEY and CDR2 is SMNVEV (reference sequence). CDR3 sequence reads: CASSPDLYEQYF. CDR3 bases: TGTGCCAGCAGTCCGGACCTGTACGAGCAGTACTTC.

The J gene is TRBJ2-2, the V gene TRBV28; 10 positions agree with TRBD2. CDR1 is MDHEN, CDR2 SYDVKM, per germline. The length of the CDR3 is 15 residues. Losses at the gene ends were 2 bases for V and 6 bases for J; bases not matched to a gene: 3. DNA of the CDR3: TGTGCCAGCAGTTTAAGCGGGAGGGCCCCCGGGGAGCTGTTTTTT. It codes for CASSLSGRAPGELFF.

DNA for the CDR3: TGTGCCAGCAGACGAGGGAGTTTCACAGATACGCAGTATTTT. Amino acids: CASRRGSFTDTQYF. The chain combines TRBV9 with TRBJ2-3; D is perhaps TRBD2 (5 bases). V was cut by 5 bases and J by 2 bases, with 12 bases left in between. Germline V gene sequence: CDR1 SGDLS, CDR2 YYNGEE. The CDR3 is made up of 14 amino acids.

The chain uses TRBV5-6 and TRBJ2-4, with D tentatively TRBD2 (6 bases). V was clipped by 2 bases and J by 1 base, with 7 bases between them. This CDR3 is 14 amino acids long. Germline lookup yields CDR1 SGHDT and CDR2 YYEEEE. The CDR3 DNA is TGTGCCAGCAGCTTTGGGGGGGCCAAAAACATTCAGTACTTC. Translation: CASSFGGAKNIQYF.

The chain is built from TRBV5-1 and TRBJ2-2; D is undetermined. Germline-derived CDR1 and CDR2 are SGHRS and YFSETQ. CDR3 length: 14 residues. V gave up 0 bases and J gave up 3 bases, with 6 bases separating them. DNA for the CDR3: TGCGCCAGCAGCTTGGGCCCGTACACCGGGGAGCTGTTTTTT. This translates into CASSLGPYTGELFF. The whole variable domain, filled in from reference TRBV5-1 and TRBJ2-2, reads KAGVTQTPRYLIKTRGQQVTLSCSPISGHRSVSWYQQTPGQGLQFLFEYFSETQRNKGNFPGRFSGRQFSNSRSEMNVSTLELGDSALYLCASSLGPYTGELFFGEGSRLTVL.

This clone was observed once. This sequence joins TRBV7-3 and TRBJ1-1; possible D gene TRBD1, 5 bases. The CDR3 contains 15 residues. The V gene lost 0 bases and the J gene lost 7 bases, with 15 bases spanning the gap. From germline, CDR1 is SGHTA and CDR2 FQGTGA. CDR3 DNA sequence: TGTGCCAGCAGCTTAACCGGGGAGGGGCGAAGTGAAGCTTTCTTT. This sequence encodes CASSLTGEGRSEAFF.